Each of the 25 T cell receptor beta chains below was sequenced from the same sample in a study of OX40 agonist ivuxolimab in advanced cancers. Libraries were prepared through the immunoSEQ multiplex PCR assay. This is the immuneACCESS table as TCRdb keeps it, with only in-frame sequences that have V and J called. A part of the clones is gone; compared with another copy, unresolved V genes explain less than half, and the rest is unexplained. The sample contains roughly 100,000 clones, 90% to 97% of them found a single time. The ten largest account for roughly 2.1% of the sample. Sample: CD4+ or CD8+ T cells sorted from blood, taken in a trial of the OX40 agonist ivuxolimab. Every receptor here comes from an adult with an advanced solid tumor such as melanoma, head and neck, liver or kidney cancer.

The chain uses TRBV10-1 and TRBJ1-4, with 11 bases identical to TRBD1. Germline V CDR1 and CDR2: WNHNN, SYGVQD (reference sequence). This CDR3 is 16 amino acids long. V dropped 6 bases and J dropped 5; count of bases not matched to a gene: 8. The CDR3 region has the DNA TGCGCCAGCAGCCCCGGGACAGGGGGATTAAATGAAAAACTGTTTTTT. It codes for CASSPGTGGLNEKLFF.

J is TRBJ1-2 and V is TRBV5-6; D gene ambiguous. The V end lost 2 bases, the J end lost 3 bases, and 14 bases lay between the germline ends. This CDR3 is 15 amino acids long. Germline V lookup: CDR1 SGHDT, CDR2 YYEEEE. CDR3: CASSFFTRGDYGYTF. CDR3 DNA sequence: TGTGCCAGCAGCTTCTTTACACGAGGAGACTATGGCTACACCTTC. Full variable domain (remainder filled in from reference TRBV5-6 and TRBJ1-2): DAGVTQSPTHLIKTRGQQVTLRCSPKSGHDTVSWYQQALGQGPQFIFQYYEEEERQRGNFPDRFSGHQFPNYSSELNVNALLLGDSALYLCASSFFTRGDYGYTFGSGTRLTVV.

The chain uses TRBV27 and TRBJ2-7; 7 positions match TRBD1. The CDR3 sequence is 12 residues long. Germline CDR1 MNHEY, CDR2 SMNVEV (reference sequence). V lost 10 bases to trimming and J lost 2 bases; unmatched junction nucleotides: 5. The CDR3 nucleotides are TGTGCCACCTCGGACAGGACCTACGAGCAGTACTTC. Its protein is CATSDRTYEQYF.

This chain uses TRBV4-1 with TRBJ1-2; TRBD1 might be the D (6 bases). Germline V gives CDR1 MGHRA, CDR2 YSYEKL. The CDR3 is 15 amino acids. Trimming took 1 base from V and 5 from J, leaving 14 bases between them. CDR3 loop: CASSQGGGADYGYTF. The CDR3 DNA reads TGCGCCAGCAGCCAAGGTGGGGGGGCAGATTATGGCTACACCTTC.

CDR3 nucleotides: TGTGCCAGCAGTTTGCTTCCCCCAGTCTACGAGCAGTACTTC. It is translated as CASSLLPPVYEQYF. V usage is TRBV28 and J usage is TRBJ2-7; D is unresolved. CDR1 is MDHEN, CDR2 SYDVKM, per germline. Trimming cost V 3 bases and J 3 bases, with 12 bases left between them. This CDR3 spans 14 amino acids.

The V and J genes are TRBV27 and TRBJ2-7; maybe TRBD2 (6 bases). Deletions cut 3 bases from V and 1 base from J, with 13 bases between. There are 15 residues in the CDR3. The germline V gene has CDR1 MNHEY and CDR2 SMNVEV (reference sequence). The CDR3 nucleotides read TGTGCCAGCAGTTTCTTGGGACTGGAATCCTACGAGCAGTACTTC. This sequence encodes CASSFLGLESYEQYF.

The chain joins TRBV19 to TRBJ1-1, with 8 bases matching TRBD1. From germline, CDR1 is LNHDA and CDR2 SQIVND (reference sequence). The length of the CDR3 is 14 residues. Trimming cost V 4 bases and J 3 bases; bases outside gene matches: 4. As DNA, the CDR3 is TGTGCCAGTAGTACCGGGACAGGCTACACTGAAGCTTTCTTT. Translating gives CASSTGTGYTEAFF.

V gene TRBV27 combines with J gene TRBJ2-5; D is unclear. Germline V gene lookup returns CDR1 MNHEY and CDR2 SMNVEV (reference sequence). The V gene lost 0 bases and the J gene lost 1 base, with 6 bases spanning the gap. The CDR3 runs to 14 residues. The DNA for the CDR3 is TGTGCCAGCAGTTTATCGGCCGTCCAAGAGACCCAGTACTTC. As protein: CASSLSAVQETQYF.

CDR3 sequence reads: CASSLGLAGVRLFGETQYF. CDR3 coding DNA: TGTGCCAGCAGTTTGGGACTAGCGGGAGTACGGTTGTTCGGAGAGACCCAGTACTTC. The chain links TRBV9 to TRBJ2-5, with 14 bases aligning to TRBD2. Germline CDR1 reads SGDLS; CDR2 reads YYNGEE. There are 19 residues in the CDR3. V gave up 5 bases and J gave up 4 bases; unmatched junction bases: 16.

V and J are TRBV6-1 and TRBJ1-5; maybe TRBD1 (5 bases). The length of the CDR3 is 14 residues. Germline CDR1 MNHNS, CDR2 SASEGT. V was pared by 10 bases and J by 0 bases, with 13 bases between. The CDR3 protein is CATEGLYSNQPQHF. The CDR3 DNA follows: TGTGCCACCGAGGGACTTTATAGCAATCAGCCCCAGCATTTT.

The gene calls are TRBV27 and TRBJ2-1; 8 bases map to TRBD2. Germline CDR1 and CDR2: MNHEY and SMNVEV (reference sequence). V lost 6 bases and J lost 6; bases outside the gene matches: 4. This CDR3 is 13 amino acids long. The CDR3 protein is CASSQGLVNEQFF. Here the CDR3 DNA reads TGTGCCAGCAGCCAGGGACTAGTCAATGAGCAGTTCTTC.

This chain links TRBV7-3 with TRBJ2-1; either TRBD1 or TRBD2 may supply D (5 bases each). The CDR3 totals 16 residues. From germline, CDR1 is SGHTA and CDR2 FQGTGA. V lost 5 bases and J 3 bases, leaving 17 bases between the germline ends. CDR3 region: CASSPEGRTFYNEQFF. CDR3 in DNA: TGTGCCAGCAGCCCCGAGGGACGGACTTTCTACAATGAGCAGTTCTTC.

This clone ranks as medium-sized. J is TRBJ1-5 and V is TRBV7-9, with 7 positions matching TRBD1. V shed 0 bases, J shed 2 bases, and the junction held 1 base outside the gene matches. This CDR3 contains 15 residues. CDR1 is SEHNR, CDR2 FQNEAQ, per germline (reference sequence). This CDR3 reads CASSLAGGGNQPQHF. The CDR3 DNA follows: TGTGCCAGCAGCTTAGCAGGGGGCGGCAATCAGCCCCAGCATTTT.

The genes are TRBV10-1 and TRBJ2-3; 10 positions agree with TRBD1. From germline, CDR1 is WNHNN and CDR2 SYGVQD (reference sequence). Trimming at V came to 2 bases and at J to 3 bases, leaving 5 bases not matched to a gene. The CDR3 consists of 16 residues. CDR3: CASSEDWDRGTDTQYF. The CDR3 DNA sequence: TGCGCCAGCAGTGAGGACTGGGACAGGGGAACAGATACGCAGTATTTT.

J is TRBJ2-3 and V is TRBV5-4; D ambiguous. The germline V gene encodes CDR1 SGHNT and CDR2 YYREEE (reference sequence). V shed 4 bases and J shed 5 bases, with 11 bases lying between them. The CDR3 is 13 residues long. This CDR3 reads CASSPVSLDTQYF. The CDR3 DNA is TGTGCCAGCAGCCCCGTTTCTCTAGATACGCAGTATTTT. Looking up the rest from reference TRBV5-4 and TRBJ2-3 gives the full variable domain: ETGVTQSPTHLIKTRGQQVTLRCSSQSGHNTVSWYQQALGQGPQFIFQYYREEENGRGNFPPRFSGLQFPNYSSELNVNALELDDSALYLCASSPVSLDTQYFGPGTRLTVL.

The V gene is TRBV7-9, the J gene TRBJ1-5; 7 bases are shared with TRBD1. Per germline, CDR1 SEHNR and CDR2 FQNEAQ (reference sequence). This CDR3 spans 16 amino acids. With V trimmed by 5 bases and J by 1 base, 8 bases remained unmatched. In DNA form, the CDR3 reads TGTGCCAGCAGCCCCGACAGGGCCGGCAGCAATCAGCCCCAGCATTTT. Protein product: CASSPDRAGSNQPQHF.

The J gene is TRBJ1-1, the V gene TRBV27; D is unresolved. Germline V gives CDR1 MNHEY, CDR2 SMNVEV (reference sequence). Trimming pared 3 bases from V and 4 bases from J, leaving 12 bases between. CDR3 length: 14 amino acids. The CDR3 bases are TGTGCCAGCAGTTTTTCAGGCATGGGCACTGAAGCTTTCTTT. Protein: CASSFSGMGTEAFF.

This chain joins TRBV6-5 and TRBJ2-2, with TRBD1 identical over 7 bases. Per germline, CDR1 MNHEY and CDR2 SVGAGI. The CDR3 length is 15 residues. The junction had 5 bases not matched to a gene; V was cut back by 2 bases and J by 5 bases. The CDR3 sequence is CASSYTGVYTGELFF. The CDR3 DNA sequence: TGTGCCAGCAGTTACACAGGGGTATATACCGGGGAGCTGTTTTTT.

The rearrangement joins TRBV27 to TRBJ2-5; the D is unclear. This CDR3 has 14 amino acids. V lost 0 bases and J 5 bases, leaving 10 bases between the germline ends. CDR1 is MNHEY and CDR2 is SMNVEV in the germline V gene (reference sequence). The CDR3: CASSLSFPPETQYF. The CDR3 nucleotides read TGTGCCAGCAGTTTATCGTTCCCACCTGAGACCCAGTACTTC.

The chain couples TRBV28 to TRBJ1-2; D gene unclear. V shed 5 bases and J shed 8 bases, with 21 bases lying between them. Germline V CDR1 and CDR2: MDHEN, SYDVKM. The length of the CDR3 is 15 residues. DNA of the CDR3: TGTGCCAGCAGTCAAACAGCGTCCGGGTATGGGGGCTACACCTTC. It codes for CASSQTASGYGGYTF.

The J gene is TRBJ2-2, the V gene TRBV6-1, with D perhaps matching TRBD1 (6 bases). Per the germline V gene, CDR1 is MNHNS and CDR2 is SASEGT. CDR3 length equals 15 residues. V was trimmed by 1 base and J by 6 bases, leaving 12 bases between them. The CDR3 loop is CASSEEGDLSGELFF. The DNA of the CDR3 is TGTGCCAGCAGTGAAGAGGGGGATTTGTCCGGGGAGCTGTTTTTT.

The V and J genes are TRBV6-5 and TRBJ1-4, with D maybe TRBD1 (5 bases). The CDR3 runs to 13 residues. V lost 2 bases and J 7 bases, leaving 8 bases between the germline ends. CDR1 and CDR2 from the germline V gene are MNHEY and SVGAGI. The CDR3 spells CASSYRGSEKLFF. The CDR3 nucleotides read TGTGCCAGCAGTTACAGGGGTTCTGAAAAACTGTTTTTT.

The genes are TRBV7-9 and TRBJ2-1, with 7 bases identical to TRBD1. Germline V gene sequence: CDR1 SEHNR, CDR2 FQNEAQ (reference sequence). This CDR3 is built from 15 residues. V trimming: 5 bases; J trimming: 5 bases; junction bases outside the gene matches: 9. CDR3 sequence reads: CASSPGQAPNNEQFF. The CDR3 nucleotides are TGTGCCAGCAGCCCCGGACAGGCTCCAAACAATGAGCAGTTCTTC. Drawing the rest from reference TRBV7-9 and TRBJ2-1, the complete variable domain is DTGVSQNPRHKITKRGQNVTFRCDPISEHNRLYWYRQTLGQGPEFLTYFQNEAQLEKSRLLSDRFSAERPKGSFSTLEIQRTEQGDSAMYLCASSPGQAPNNEQFFGPGTRLTVL.

The chain recombines TRBV5-1 with TRBJ2-1; unclear D gene. CDR1 and CDR2 from the germline V gene are SGHRS and YFSETQ. The CDR3 has 11 residues. V lost 1 base to trimming and J lost 4 bases, with 0 bases between them. CDR3 region: CASSLYNEQFF. CDR3 nucleotides: TGCGCCAGCAGCTTGTACAATGAGCAGTTCTTC.

The chain combines TRBV10-2 with TRBJ2-5; the D gene could be TRBD1 or TRBD2 (5 bases each). This CDR3 region has 13 residues. Germline V gene data show CDR1 as WSHSY and CDR2 as SAAADI. Trimming removed 4 bases at V and 1 base at J, with 7 bases between. The CDR3 DNA reads TGCGCCAGCAGTGGGGACGGCCAAGAGACCCAGTACTTC. This translates into CASSGDGQETQYF.